These 31 T cell receptor beta chains originate from one sample sequenced in a study of blood T cell repertoires in COVID-19. Data came from immunoSEQ multiplex PCR; TCRdb stores just in-frame clones and leaves some out. Among approximately 170,000 clones listed, around 85% were seen once. Source material: peripheral blood. Receptor source: a woman in her forties or fifties with acute or convalescent COVID-19.

The chain combines TRBV3-1 (or the pseudogene TRBV3-2) with TRBJ1-2; D gene unclear. The germline V and J ends were trimmed by 4 bases and 3 bases, with 12 bases remaining between them. Germline lookup yields CDR1 LGHDT and CDR2 YNNKEL (reference sequence). The CDR3 sequence is 14 residues long. DNA of the CDR3: TGTGCCAGCAGCCTTACCGGGAGTTACTATGGCTACACCTTC. Its translation: CASSLTGSYYGYTF.

In its sample, this clone ranks as medium-sized. This chain uses TRBV9 with TRBJ2-3; D might be TRBD2 (6 bases). The V end was cut by 4 bases, the J end by 5 bases, with 8 bases between. The CDR3 contains 12 residues. Germline CDR1 is SGDLS and CDR2 is YYNGEE. CDR3 DNA sequence: TGTGCCAGCAGCCGGGGGATAGATACGCAGTATTTT. Translating gives CASSRGIDTQYF. The variable domain in full, completed from reference TRBV9 and TRBJ2-3, reads DSGVTQTPKHLITATGQRVTLRCSPRSGDLSVYWYQQSLDQGLQFLIQYYNGEERAKGNILERFSAQQFPDLHSELNLSSLELGDSALYFCASSRGIDTQYFGPGTRLTVL.

The V and J genes are TRBV6-4 and TRBJ2-3; a weak D match, TRBD1 (6 bases). Per germline, CDR1 MRHNA and CDR2 SNTAGT. This CDR3 has 19 amino acids. V lost 0 bases to trimming and J lost 1 base, with 20 bases between them. CDR3 nucleotides: TGTGCCAGCAGTGACTCACATAGCCAGGGGATAAAATGCACAGATACGCAGTATTTT. Amino acid sequence: CASSDSHSQGIKCTDTQYF.

The rearrangement joins TRBV5-5 to TRBJ2-1, with a possible D match to TRBD2 (7 bases). This CDR3 comprises 17 residues. V gave up 0 bases and J gave up 1 base, with 14 bases separating them. Germline-derived CDR1 and CDR2 are SGHKS and YYEKEE (reference sequence). CDR3 amino acids: CASSLDGGGGSYNEQFF. In DNA form, the CDR3 reads TGTGCCAGCAGCTTGGATGGGGGCGGGGGTTCCTACAATGAGCAGTTCTTC. Drawing the rest from reference TRBV5-5 and TRBJ2-1, the complete variable domain is DAGVTQSPTHLIKTRGQQVTLRCSPISGHKSVSWYQQVLGQGPQFIFQYYEKEERGRGNFPDRFSARQFPNYSSELNVNALLLGDSALYLCASSLDGGGGSYNEQFFGPGTRLTVL.

The chain couples TRBV7-2 to TRBJ1-1, with no clear D. Germline lookup yields CDR1 SGHTA and CDR2 FQGNSA. V lost 1 base, J lost 7 bases, and 10 bases lay in between. CDR3 length: 13 residues. For the CDR3, the DNA is TGTGCCAGCAGCTTAGAGATACGCAGTGAAGCTTTCTTT. This sequence encodes CASSLEIRSEAFF.

The rearrangement joins TRBV27 to TRBJ1-6; 10 bases agree with TRBD1. Germline CDR1 and CDR2: MNHEY and SMNVEV (reference sequence). After removal of 0 bases from V and 9 bases from J, the junction contained 5 bases not matched to a gene. CDR3 length: 16 residues. The CDR3: CASSLSVGQGSSPLHF. CDR3 DNA sequence: TGTGCCAGCAGTTTATCTGTGGGACAGGGGAGTTCACCCCTCCACTTT.

CDR3 sequence reads: CASSPWTQNTEAFF. CDR3 nucleotides: TGTGCCAGTAGCCCCTGGACTCAGAACACTGAAGCTTTCTTT. The V gene is TRBV19, the J gene TRBJ1-1; D is unresolved. CDR3 length: 14 residues. Trimming cost V 6 bases and J 1 base, with 12 bases left between them. Germline V CDR1 and CDR2: LNHDA, SQIVND (reference sequence).

This clone was counted a single time. The chain recombines TRBV25-1 with TRBJ2-2; 8 nucleotides match TRBD2. Germline CDR1 MGHDK, CDR2 SYGVNS. The CDR3 runs to 15 residues. J was trimmed by 6 bases and V by 1 base; bases with no gene match: 4. CDR3 sequence: CASSESSGSPGELFF. The CDR3 DNA is TGTGCCAGCAGTGAATCCAGCGGGAGTCCCGGGGAGCTGTTTTTT.

The genes are TRBV7-6 and TRBJ1-4; 7 positions match TRBD1. The CDR3 length is 18 residues. V trimming: 1 base; J trimming: 6 bases; junction bases outside the gene matches: 14. The V gene's germline CDR1 is SGHVS and CDR2 FNYEAQ. The CDR3 region has the DNA TGTGCCAGCAGCTTAGGTCTTCAGGGGGAATACGTCGATGAAAAACTGTTTTTT. Amino acids: CASSLGLQGEYVDEKLFF.

The chain combines TRBV27 with TRBJ2-6, with D tentatively TRBD1 (5 bases). Germline V gives CDR1 MNHEY, CDR2 SMNVEV (reference sequence). The CDR3 contains 16 residues. V lost 6 bases, J lost 0 bases, and 12 bases lay in between. The CDR3 spells CASSQDSHSGANVLTF. The CDR3 DNA sequence: TGTGCCAGCAGCCAAGACAGCCACTCTGGGGCCAACGTCCTGACTTTC. The complete variable domain, with remaining parts taken from reference TRBV27 and TRBJ2-6, reads EAQVTQNPRYLITVTGKKLTVTCSQNMNHEYMSWYRQDPGLGLRQIYYSMNVEVTDKGDVPEGYKVSRKEKRNFPLILESPSPNQTSLYFCASSQDSHSGANVLTFGAGSRLTVL.

The J gene is TRBJ2-1, the V gene TRBV2, with 7 bases matching TRBD1. J was trimmed by 2 bases and V by 6 bases; bases with no gene match: 4. The CDR3 has 14 amino acids. Germline CDR1 SNHLY, CDR2 FYNNEI. CDR3 in amino acids: CASRDRIAYNEQFF. In DNA, the CDR3 is TGTGCCAGCAGGGACAGGATAGCCTACAATGAGCAGTTCTTC.

The chain couples TRBV4-3 to TRBJ1-2; D might be TRBD1 (5 bases). Trimming left V 1 base short and J 2 bases short, with 8 bases between. The germline gives CDR1 LGHNA, CDR2 YSLEER. The CDR3 covers 14 residues. CDR3 sequence reads: CASSQARGNYGYTF. In DNA, the CDR3 is TGCGCCAGCAGCCAAGCTCGGGGGAACTATGGCTACACCTTC.

To note about this clone: At one of its ends the junction is not consistent with the germline gene, which may arise from a read error. This chain connects TRBV5-6 to TRBJ2-1; the D gene is possibly TRBD2 (5 bases). The germline gives CDR1 SGHDT, CDR2 YYEEEE. CDR3 length: 12 amino acids. Here the CDR3 DNA reads TGTGCCAGCAGCTTGGTAGTTACCCCCGGGGTCTTC. The encoded protein is CASSLVVTPGVF.

This clone was observed a few times. V is TRBV18 and J is TRBJ1-1; 8 bases are a match to TRBD1. The CDR3 consists of 14 residues. The germline CDR1 and CDR2 sequences are KGHSH and LQKENI. J gave up 3 bases and V 6 bases, and 6 bases lay outside the gene matches. CDR3 sequence: CASSPDREDTEAFF. In DNA, the CDR3 is TGTGCCAGCTCCCCGGACAGGGAGGACACTGAAGCTTTCTTT.

The sample holds one count of this clone. The rearrangement links TRBV28 to TRBJ1-3; D uncertain. The germline V gene has CDR1 MDHEN and CDR2 SYDVKM. V was cut by 4 bases and J by 3 bases, with 10 bases left in between. The CDR3 has 14 amino acids. This CDR3 reads CASSSGFIGNTIYF. The CDR3 DNA is TGTGCCAGCAGTTCGGGATTTATTGGAAACACCATATATTTT.

This chain links TRBV28 with TRBJ1-2; TRBD1 agrees at 9 bases. Per the germline V gene, CDR1 is MDHEN and CDR2 is SYDVKM. V trimming: 4 bases; J trimming: 4 bases; junction bases outside the gene matches: 4. The CDR3 runs 14 residues. The CDR3 coding sequence is TGTGCCAGCAGTTCCCGGGACAGGGCCTATGGCTACACCTTC. Encoded protein: CASSSRDRAYGYTF.

The rearrangement links TRBV10-1 to TRBJ1-1; D not resolved. The germline V gene encodes CDR1 WNHNN and CDR2 SYGVQD (reference sequence). V lost 0 bases and J 7 bases, leaving 15 bases between the germline ends. This CDR3 contains 15 residues. In nucleotides, the CDR3 is TGCGCCAGCAGTGAGTCGATAGCGGGAGCCAATGAAGCTTTCTTT. Its translation is CASSESIAGANEAFF.

The chain links TRBV6-5 to TRBJ2-1, with 13 positions matching TRBD2. The CDR3 has 15 amino acids. CDR1 and CDR2 from the germline V gene are MNHEY and SVGAGI. Losses at the gene ends were 4 bases for V and 10 bases for J; bases not matched to a gene: 7. The CDR3 DNA follows: TGTGCCAGCAGTTCGAACAGACTAGCGGGAGGCGAGCAGTTCTTC. Encoded protein: CASSSNRLAGGEQFF.

The chain links TRBV28 to TRBJ2-1; possibly TRBD2 for D (7 bases). The germline V and J ends were trimmed by 8 bases and 7 bases, with 18 bases remaining between them. The CDR3 extends over 14 amino acids. Germline V gives CDR1 MDHEN, CDR2 SYDVKM. CDR3 bases: TGTGCCAGCTCTCAAAGGGGGGGCAGAAATGAGCAGTTCTTC. Amino acids: CASSQRGGRNEQFF.

This rearrangement joins TRBV9 to TRBJ2-7; possibly TRBD2 for D (6 bases). V was cut by 0 bases and J by 4 bases, with 17 bases left in between. The CDR3 sequence is 16 residues long. Germline V gene sequence: CDR1 SGDLS, CDR2 YYNGEE. The CDR3 coding sequence is TGTGCCAGCAGCGTAGAAACCGGGAGCAGGATTTACGAGCAGTACTTC. Encoded protein: CASSVETGSRIYEQYF.

The genes are TRBV19 and TRBJ1-2, with D maybe TRBD1 (5 bases). This CDR3 contains 15 residues. V shed 5 bases and J shed 4 bases, with 17 bases lying between them. Germline values: CDR1 LNHDA, CDR2 SQIVND (reference sequence). This CDR3 is CASSPGRARGYGYTF. The CDR3 nucleotides are TGTGCCAGTAGTCCAGGACGGGCTAGGGGCTATGGCTACACCTTC.

The V call is TRBV10-2, the J call TRBJ1-5, with 7 positions matching TRBD1. Germline CDR1 WSHSY, CDR2 SAAADI. V trimming: 6 bases; J trimming: 7 bases; junction bases outside the gene matches: 12. The CDR3 loop spans 15 amino acids. The CDR3 reads CASRQTGEVSQPQHF. Written as DNA, the CDR3 is TGCGCCAGCAGGCAAACAGGGGAGGTAAGCCAGCCCCAGCATTTT.

The chain employs TRBV7-8 and TRBJ2-3; the match to TRBD2 covers 7 bases. With 3 bases clipped from V and 11 bases from J, the junction kept 5 bases outside the gene matches. Germline lookup yields CDR1 SGHVS and CDR2 FQNEAQ. The CDR3 is made up of 12 amino acids. CDR3 sequence reads: CASSFAGTKQYF. In DNA, the CDR3 is TGTGCCAGCAGCTTCGCCGGGACTAAGCAGTATTTT.

The rearrangement joins TRBV7-2 to TRBJ2-3, with D maybe TRBD1 (6 bases). This CDR3 is built from 15 residues. CDR1 and CDR2 from the germline V gene are SGHTA and FQGNSA. Deletions cut 6 bases from V and 4 bases from J, with 17 bases between. CDR3 DNA sequence: TGTGCCAGCAGAATACAGGGTCGTCTGGCAGATACGCAGTATTTT. This encodes CASRIQGRLADTQYF.

The chain combines TRBV7-6 with TRBJ2-5; a possible D gene is TRBD1 (6 bases). V lost 3 bases, J lost 2 bases, and 16 bases lay in between. CDR3 size: 16 residues. Germline-derived CDR1 and CDR2 are SGHVS and FNYEAQ. CDR3 nucleotide sequence: TGTGCCAGCAGCTTCATGCCACCGACAGGACAAGAGACCCAGTACTTC. Translation gives CASSFMPPTGQETQYF.

CDR3 coding DNA: TGTGCCAGCAGCTTGAATAGCGGGAGTAATTTGCGGCAGTTCTTC. It specifies CASSLNSGSNLRQFF. The chain has TRBV7-9 and TRBJ2-1, with 9 nucleotides matching TRBD2. The CDR3 is made up of 15 amino acids. Germline CDR1 is SEHNR and CDR2 is FQNEAQ (reference sequence). The trim removed 3 bases at V and 12 bases at J, leaving 12 bases unmatched.

The chain uses TRBV4-2 and TRBJ2-7, with D maybe TRBD2 (6 bases). The CDR3 is made up of 14 amino acids. V lost 4 bases to trimming and J lost 4 bases, with 14 bases between them. Per germline, CDR1 LGHNA and CDR2 YNFKEQ. CDR3 residues: CASSPTGLLYEQYF. CDR3 nucleotides: TGTGCCAGCAGCCCCACGGGACTTCTTTACGAGCAGTACTTC.

This clone was observed at least ten times. The rearrangement links TRBV6-2 or TRBV6-3 to TRBJ1-5, with a possible D match to TRBD1 (6 bases). Germline CDR1 reads MNHEY; CDR2 reads SVGEGT. Trimming took 5 bases from V and 5 from J, leaving 19 bases between them. The length of the CDR3 is 16 residues. The CDR3 spells CASSDPKAGDYQPQHF. The CDR3 DNA follows: TGTGCCAGCAGTGACCCAAAGGCAGGGGATTATCAGCCCCAGCATTTT.

The chain recombines TRBV18 with TRBJ2-7; TRBD1 matches 7 bases. V lost 2 bases, J lost 6 bases, and 10 bases stayed unmatched. The CDR3 is made up of 15 amino acids. Germline V gives CDR1 KGHSH, CDR2 LQKENI. The chain's CDR3 is CASSPASDRAGEQYF. The CDR3 region has the DNA TGTGCCAGCTCACCAGCAAGTGACAGGGCGGGCGAGCAGTACTTC.

The chain uses TRBV5-1 and TRBJ1-2; no definite D call. Germline V lookup: CDR1 SGHRS, CDR2 YFSETQ. Between the trimmed V and J ends, which lost 3 bases and 3 bases, there was a span of 12 bases. The CDR3 runs 14 residues. This chain's CDR3 is CASSSQPGDYGYTF. The CDR3 bases are TGCGCCAGCAGCTCCCAACCCGGGGACTATGGCTACACCTTC.

This chain connects TRBV18 to TRBJ2-2, with 9 bases aligning to TRBD1. V gave up 2 bases and J gave up 6 bases; unmatched junction bases: 1. The germline V gene has CDR1 KGHSH and CDR2 LQKENI. There are 14 residues in the CDR3. CDR3 nucleotides: TGTGCCAGCTCACCAAGACAGGGGGCCGGGGAGCTGTTTTTT. Amino acid sequence: CASSPRQGAGELFF.